A single sample gave rise to the 23 T cell receptor beta chains below, sequenced in a study of blood T cells in healthy people across ages. Together with a sample-barcoded 5' primer, a J-beta primer mix was included in a second PCR lasting about 6 to 11 cycles. TCRdb re-called the 5' RACE reads through MiXCR, storing one row per CDR3 protein. The sample lists 1,500,000 or so distinct CDR3 sequences; approximately 43% were seen once. The sequenced sample consisted of blood. These TCRs come from a woman younger than 30 in good health.

This clonotype was found a few times. The chain employs TRBV20-1 and TRBJ2-3; 10 positions agree with TRBD2. CDR1 is DFQATT, CDR2 SNEGSKA, per germline (reference sequence). CDR3 size: 17 residues. The trim removed 5 bases at V and 1 base at J, leaving 12 bases unmatched. The CDR3 spells CSAFTSGAHRGTDTQYF. For the CDR3, the DNA is TGCAGTGCTTTTACTAGCGGGGCCCACCGAGGCACAGATACGCAGTATTTT.

This sequence joins TRBV3-1 and TRBJ2-1; D perhaps matches TRBD2 (6 bases). The germline V gene encodes CDR1 LGHDT and CDR2 YNNKEL (reference sequence). V was clipped by 0 bases and J by 2 bases, with 20 bases between them. CDR3 size: 19 residues. CDR3 region: CASSQDYGVAGLAYNEQFF. The CDR3 nucleotides are TGTGCCAGCAGCCAAGATTACGGAGTCGCGGGGCTCGCCTACAATGAGCAGTTCTTC.

This chain connects TRBV14 to TRBJ2-5; D might be TRBD2 (5 bases). With 2 bases removed from V and 0 bases from J, the gap between germline ends came to 10 bases. This CDR3 comprises 15 residues. Germline assignment: CDR1 SGHDN and CDR2 FVKESK. The CDR3 region has the DNA TGTGCCAGCAGCCAACCTAGCTGGTACCAAGAGACCCAGTACTTC. Encoded protein: CASSQPSWYQETQYF.

The chain is built from TRBV4-1 and TRBJ2-7, with D perhaps matching TRBD1 or TRBD2 (5 bases each). The CDR3 contains 16 residues. V was pared by 0 bases and J by 2 bases, with 14 bases between. Germline V gene lookup returns CDR1 MGHRA and CDR2 YSYEKL. Here the CDR3 DNA reads TGCGCCAGCAGCCAAGATCACGGTGGGGGAACCTACGAGCAGTACTTC. The encoded protein is CASSQDHGGGTYEQYF.

Notes on this clonotype: At one end, the junction sequence differs from germline, possibly due to a read error. The chain employs TRBV12-3 or TRBV12-4 and TRBJ2-4; TRBD2 matches at 10 bases. The J call may not be correct, given that the DNA end is closer to TRBJ2-7. This CDR3 spans 15 amino acids. The CDR3 DNA follows: TGTGCCGGCAGTTTCGGGACTAGCGATGGGTACGAGCAGTACTTC. The encoded protein is CAGSFGTSDGYEQYF.

The V and J genes are TRBV9 and TRBJ2-3; D is ambiguous. Trimming cost V 0 bases and J 2 bases, with 10 bases left between them. The CDR3 length is 15 residues. Germline CDR1 reads SGDLS; CDR2 reads YYNGEE. CDR3 sequence: CASSVARLPTDTQYF. The CDR3 region has the DNA TGTGCCAGCAGCGTAGCTAGACTTCCCACAGATACGCAGTATTTT.

This clonotype was seen a handful of times. The chain couples TRBV7-6 to TRBJ2-7; TRBD1 is a possible D gene (6 bases). The CDR3 extends over 14 amino acids. V was pared by 5 bases and J by 0 bases, with 11 bases between. Per the germline V gene, CDR1 is SGHVS and CDR2 is FNYEAQ. The CDR3: CASSAGESSYEQYF. The CDR3 DNA sequence: TGTGCCAGCAGCGCAGGGGAAAGCTCCTACGAGCAGTACTTC. Full variable domain (outside the CDR3, taken from reference TRBV7-6 and TRBJ2-7): GAGVSQSPRYKVTKRGQDVALRCDPISGHVSLYWYRQALGQGPEFLTYFNYEAQQDKSGLPNDRFSAERPEGSISTLTIQRTEQRDSAMYRCASSAGESSYEQYFGPGTRLTVT.

The rearrangement uses TRBV6-5 and TRBJ2-5; 11 bases line up with TRBD2. The CDR3 is made up of 16 amino acids. With 1 base clipped from V and 1 base from J, the junction kept 2 bases outside the gene matches. Germline V gives CDR1 MNHEY, CDR2 SVGAGI. The CDR3 spells CASSYYLAGGQETQYF. As DNA, the CDR3 is TGTGCCAGCAGTTACTATCTAGCGGGGGGCCAAGAGACCCAGTACTTC.

This clonotype was detected a few times. The V gene is TRBV20-1, the J gene TRBJ2-1; no firm D call. There are 10 residues in the CDR3. V was clipped by 4 bases and J by 13 bases, with 11 bases between them. CDR1 DFQATT and CDR2 SNEGSKA come from the germline V gene (reference sequence). In DNA form, the CDR3 reads TGCAGTGCTAAGCGCCAGACTCAGTTCTTC. Translating gives CSAKRQTQFF.

This clonotype was found a few times. The V and J genes are TRBV6-5 and TRBJ1-2; unclear D gene. Germline-derived CDR1 and CDR2 are MNHEY and SVGAGI. Trimming removed 9 bases from V and 0 bases from J, with 8 bases in between. The CDR3 covers 12 residues. In DNA form, the CDR3 reads TGTGCCAGTGGCCAAGCTAACTATGGCTACACCTTC. This sequence encodes CASGQANYGYTF.

The chain uses TRBV2 and TRBJ2-7, with 10 positions matching TRBD2. The germline CDR1 and CDR2 sequences are SNHLY and FYNNEI. This CDR3 spans 14 amino acids. Trimming removed 5 bases from V and 7 bases from J; junction bases left unmatched: 8. The CDR3 sequence: CASSRLAGVAEQYF. DNA of the CDR3: TGTGCCAGCAGTCGGCTAGCGGGAGTCGCTGAGCAGTACTTC.

This clonotype was found a few times. This chain connects TRBV7-9 to TRBJ2-1; D unresolved. From germline, CDR1 is SEHNR and CDR2 FQNEAQ (reference sequence). This CDR3 comprises 14 residues. Deletions cut 3 bases from V and 0 bases from J, with 6 bases between. The CDR3 loop is CASSFFSSYNEQFF. CDR3 nucleotides: TGTGCCAGCAGCTTCTTTAGCTCCTACAATGAGCAGTTCTTC.

This clonotype showed up many times. The rearrangement links TRBV4-2 to TRBJ2-3, with D possibly matching TRBD2 (7 bases). V dropped 5 bases and J dropped 2 bases, with 11 bases sitting between them. Germline loops: CDR1 LGHNA, CDR2 YNFKEQ. There are 14 residues in the CDR3. CDR3 region: CASSGGGSTDTQYF. The CDR3 DNA follows: TGTGCCAGCAGCGGCGGGGGCTCCACAGATACGCAGTATTTT.

This clonotype was seen only a few times. The chain combines TRBV5-1 with TRBJ1-2; 7 bases are a match to TRBD1. The V gene end was trimmed by 4 bases and the J gene end by 4 bases; junction bases not matched to a gene: 7. Germline CDR1 reads SGHRS; CDR2 reads YFSETQ. This CDR3 comprises 14 residues. The CDR3, as DNA: TGCGCCAGCAGCGCAATACAGGGGTCCTATGGCTACACCTTC. Amino acid sequence: CASSAIQGSYGYTF.

This clonotype has a count of ten or more. The chain carries TRBV12-3 or TRBV12-4 and TRBJ2-3; 7 nucleotides agree with TRBD1. The CDR3 is made up of 14 amino acids. J lost 2 bases, V lost 6 bases, and 5 bases had no gene match. CDR3 loop: CASSPGQTTDTQYF. The CDR3 DNA reads as TGTGCCAGCAGCCCGGGACAGACCACAGATACGCAGTATTTT.

This clonotype was seen ten or more times. V and J are TRBV12-3 or TRBV12-4 and TRBJ2-1; D is perhaps TRBD2 (5 bases). The CDR3 is made up of 13 amino acids. The V and J ends lost 1 base and 10 bases respectively, with 11 bases between them. CDR3: CASSLGLGGEQFF. CDR3 bases: TGTGCCAGCAGTTTAGGTCTGGGCGGGGAGCAGTTCTTC.

This clonotype occurred a few times. The chain couples TRBV7-2 to TRBJ2-3; no definite D call. Germline V gene lookup returns CDR1 SGHTA and CDR2 FQGNSA. The CDR3 covers 14 residues. Trimming took off 3 bases at V and 1 base at J, with 8 bases between the two ends. CDR3 nucleotides: TGTGCCAGCAGCTTCCTGTTGGGCACAGATACGCAGTATTTT. Its protein is CASSFLLGTDTQYF.

This clonotype appeared a single time. This chain links TRBV7-9 with TRBJ1-5; unclear D gene. The V end lost 5 bases, the J end lost 7 bases, and 18 bases lay between the germline ends. The CDR3 totals 15 residues. Germline V lookup: CDR1 SEHNR, CDR2 FQNEAQ (reference sequence). CDR3 DNA sequence: TGTGCCAGCAGCCCTATGGACGGGGAGGGACAGCCCCAGCATTTT. Its protein is CASSPMDGEGQPQHF. Supplemented by reference TRBV7-9 and TRBJ1-5, the full variable domain reads DTGVSQNPRHKITKRGQNVTFRCDPISEHNRLYWYRQTLGQGPEFLTYFQNEAQLEKSRLLSDRFSAERPKGSFSTLEIQRTEQGDSAMYLCASSPMDGEGQPQHFGDGTRLSIL.

This clonotype was picked up one time. The rearrangement uses TRBV6-5 and TRBJ1-1; D gene uncertain. The CDR3 totals 15 residues. Germline-derived CDR1 and CDR2 are MNHEY and SVGAGI. The V end was cut by 3 bases, the J end by 0 bases, with 11 bases between. CDR3 sequence (DNA): TGTGCCAGCAGTTATACGGAACCTTTGAACACTGAAGCTTTCTTT. Protein sequence: CASSYTEPLNTEAFF.

This chain joins TRBV25-1 and TRBJ2-2; 9 positions agree with TRBD1. The CDR3 has 17 residues. Germline V gene lookup returns CDR1 MGHDK and CDR2 SYGVNS. The J segment lost 4 bases and the V segment lost 1 base, leaving 7 bases of the junction unmatched. DNA of the CDR3: TGTGCCAGCAGTGAATTGCGACAGGGGGGTATCACCGGGGAGCTGTTTTTT. Translated, it gives CASSELRQGGITGELFF.

This clonotype was observed a few times. The V and J genes are TRBV29-1 and TRBJ2-3; 10 nucleotides match TRBD2. CDR1 and CDR2 from the germline V gene are SQVTM and ANQGSEA. V dropped 4 bases and J dropped 1; count of bases not matched to a gene: 8. This CDR3 has 16 amino acids. The CDR3 coding sequence is TGCAGCGTTGGATCCCAGCGGGGGGGGGGCACAGATACGCAGTATTTT. Translating gives CSVGSQRGGGTDTQYF.

The chain is built from TRBV12-3 or TRBV12-4 and TRBJ1-5; possible D gene TRBD1, 6 bases. The V gene lost 3 bases and the J gene lost 7 bases, with 10 bases spanning the gap. The CDR3 has 13 residues. The DNA of the CDR3 is TGTGCCAGCAGTTTTCAGGGGCCACAGCCCCAGCATTTT. Amino acids: CASSFQGPQPQHF.

V and J are TRBV4-1 and TRBJ2-1, with D possibly being TRBD2 (5 bases). The length of the CDR3 is 15 residues. The V gene lost 3 bases and the J gene lost 0 bases, with 9 bases spanning the gap. CDR1 is MGHRA, CDR2 YSYEKL, per germline. CDR3 bases: TGCGCCAGCAGCCATCACGGGGTCTCCTACAATGAGCAGTTCTTC. This sequence encodes CASSHHGVSYNEQFF.